One and the same sample provided the 19 T cell receptor beta chains below, sequenced in a study of regulatory T cells in long-lasting Graves disease listed by TCRdb under 2021. The library was obtained by multiplex PCR. The instrument was an Illumina HiSeq 4000. To build TCR beta libraries, CDR3 regions were amplified by Arm-PCR using iRepertoire HTBI primers. TCRdb itself trimmed the public reads at Q25 with fastp, ran MiXCR and retained productive beta chains. Rows with one shared CDR3 protein collapse into an entry with the most common genes and DNA. The sample profile shows approximately 360,000 distinct CDR3 sequences; roughly 10% of them were found once. The top ten constitute approximately 17% of the sample. The time point label, read with the paper, signifies: newly diagnosed GD, antithyroid drugs for less than 3 months. RNA was extracted from PBMCs in TRIzol for both TCR sequencing and RNA sequencing.

A further study also used this sample, focusing on T cells in Graves' hyperthyroidism and ophthalmopathy.

Sequences were derived from peripheral blood mononuclear cells (PBMCs), sampled at new diagnosis, from a patient treated with antithyroid drugs. The receptors were sampled from a woman younger than 30 with Graves disease. Donor details come from another sample of the same person, matched by shared clones.

In its sample, this clonotype was seen many times. V gene TRBV7-9 combines with J gene TRBJ2-7; D is ambiguous. Germline-derived CDR1 and CDR2 are SEHNR and FQNEAQ (reference sequence). V lost 6 bases, J lost 1 base, and 16 bases lay in between. This CDR3 comprises 15 residues. The chain's CDR3 is CASSLGRLASYEQYF. The CDR3 nucleotides are TGTGCCAGCAGTCTTGGACGGCTCGCGTCCTACGAGCAGTACTTC.

This clonotype was seen more than once but under ten times. This rearrangement joins TRBV28 to TRBJ2-2; 8 positions agree with TRBD2. There are 16 residues in the CDR3. Trimming at V came to 3 bases and at J to 4 bases, leaving 7 bases not matched to a gene. Germline V gives CDR1 MDHEN, CDR2 SYDVKM. Here the CDR3 DNA reads TGTGCCAGCAGTTTTGGGACTAGGGGTAGCACCGGGGAGCTGTTTTTT. It encodes CASSFGTRGSTGELFF.

This clonotype was picked up a small number of times. V and J are TRBV19 and TRBJ1-5; TRBD1 matches 12 bases. CDR1 LNHDA and CDR2 SQIVND come from the germline V gene (reference sequence). After removal of 5 bases from V and 4 bases from J, the junction contained 12 bases not matched to a gene. The CDR3 spans 18 residues. DNA for the CDR3: TGTGCCAGTAGTTCCCGGGACAGGGGGCAATTAAGGAATCAGCCCCAGCATTTT. Translating gives CASSSRDRGQLRNQPQHF.

J is TRBJ1-4 and V is TRBV4-1, with D possibly matching TRBD1 (6 bases). The CDR3 extends over 14 amino acids. Germline V gene sequence: CDR1 MGHRA, CDR2 YSYEKL. V shed 4 bases and J shed 12 bases, with 18 bases lying between them. CDR3 loop: CASSLSPGVRELFF. CDR3 nucleotides: TGCGCCAGCAGCCTATCACCAGGGGTAAGAGAACTGTTTTTT.

There are many counts of this clonotype. The chain is built from TRBV20-1 and TRBJ2-5; 7 positions agree with TRBD2. J was trimmed by 5 bases and V by 5 bases; bases with no gene match: 11. Germline V gene lookup returns CDR1 DFQATT and CDR2 SNEGSKA (reference sequence). This CDR3 region has 14 residues. For the CDR3, the DNA is TGCAGTGCTTCCCTCTCGGGGGGAGGGGAGACCCAGTACTTC. Protein sequence: CSASLSGGGETQYF.

In this sample, this clonotype turned up many times. The CDR3 region is CASRGFDSYGYTF. The CDR3 DNA sequence: TGTGCCAGCAGGGGGTTTGACAGTTATGGCTACACCTTC. The chain combines TRBV27 with TRBJ1-2; TRBD1 is a possible D gene (5 bases). The CDR3 totals 13 residues. CDR1 and CDR2 from the germline V gene are MNHEY and SMNVEV (reference sequence). V was trimmed by 6 bases and J by 5 bases, leaving 13 bases between them.

About this clonotype itself: A much larger clone differs by one base, so this may be a read error. The chain is built from TRBV5-1 and TRBJ1-1, with D uncertain. CDR1 and CDR2 (germline): SGHRS, YFSETQ. The CDR3 spans 14 residues. The CDR3: CASAATPRGTEAVF. In DNA, the CDR3 is TGCGCCAGCGCCGCGACCCCCCGGGGAACTGAAGCTGTCTTT.

The table lists this clonotype with many counts. The chain has TRBV7-3 and TRBJ2-3; 10 bases fit TRBD2. V shed 4 bases, J shed 6 bases, and the junction held 7 bases outside the gene matches. The CDR3 extends over 15 amino acids. CDR1 is SGHTA and CDR2 is FQGTGA in the germline V gene. The CDR3 here is CASSSIAGGLDTQYF. CDR3 DNA: TGTGCCAGCAGCTCAATAGCGGGGGGATTGGATACGCAGTATTTT.

A few counts support this clonotype. The CDR3 reads CASSRTGTTILEYSYNEQFF. DNA for the CDR3: TGTGCCAGCAGCCGGACCGGGACTACCATACTCGAATACTCCTACAATGAGCAGTTCTTC. This chain connects TRBV9 to TRBJ2-1; 7 bases match TRBD2. The CDR3 covers 20 residues. Germline values: CDR1 SGDLS, CDR2 YYNGEE. V trimming: 4 bases; J trimming: 0 bases; junction bases outside the gene matches: 19. The whole variable domain, filled in from reference TRBV9 and TRBJ2-1, reads DSGVTQTPKHLITATGQRVTLRCSPRSGDLSVYWYQQSLDQGLQFLIQYYNGEERAKGNILERFSAQQFPDLHSELNLSSLELGDSALYFCASSRTGTTILEYSYNEQFFGPGTRLTVL.

Comments on this clonotype: It may be a read error: a sequence one base away is much more abundant. The rearrangement joins TRBV19 to TRBJ2-3; TRBD2 matches 10 bases. CDR3 length: 14 amino acids. The germline gives CDR1 LNHDA, CDR2 SQIVND (reference sequence). The CDR3 protein is CAGSGRMDTDTQYF. As DNA, the CDR3 is TGTGCCGGTAGCGGGAGGATGGACACAGATACGCAGTATTTT.

This clonotype was recorded a few times. The V gene is TRBV9, the J gene TRBJ2-3; the D is unclear. Germline loops: CDR1 SGDLS, CDR2 YYNGEE. V was cut by 3 bases and J by 3 bases, with 17 bases left in between. The CDR3 extends over 16 amino acids. CDR3 sequence (DNA): TGTGCCAGCAGCGCTATTCCCTTTCCCAGAACAGATACGCAGTATTTT. As protein: CASSAIPFPRTDTQYF.

This clonotype was observed at least ten times. The V call is TRBV7-2, the J call TRBJ2-1, with TRBD2 identical over 13 bases. Germline loops: CDR1 SGHTA, CDR2 FQGNSA. The V segment lost 1 base and the J segment 0 bases; nucleotides outside the gene matches: 3. This CDR3 comprises 18 residues. The CDR3 DNA is TGTGCCAGCAGCTTAGGGGGACTAGCGGGAAGCTCCTACAATGAGCAGTTCTTC. Protein sequence: CASSLGGLAGSSYNEQFF.

In its sample, this clonotype was seen many times. A junction end diverges from the germline sequence, so it may reflect a read error. This sequence joins TRBV7-3 and TRBJ2-1, with TRBD2 identical over 13 bases. The CDR3 runs 14 residues. The germline CDR1 and CDR2 sequences are SGHTA and FQGTGA. The CDR3 is CASSYSWGTSGKTF. The CDR3 bases are TGTGCCAGCAGCTATAGTTGGGGGACTAGCGGGAAGACCTTC. The full variable domain, its missing parts supplied by reference TRBV7-3 and TRBJ2-1, is GAGVSQTPSNKVTEKGKYVELRCDPISGHTALYWYRQSLGQGPEFLIYFQGTGAADDSGLPNDRFFAVRPEGSVSTLKIQRTERGDSAVYLCASSYSWGTSGKTFGPGTRLTVL.

This clonotype was counted ten times or more. This may stem from a read error, because a much larger clone lies one nucleotide away. The chain combines TRBV27 with TRBJ2-3; unclear D gene. The CDR3 covers 14 residues. In germline, CDR1 is MNHEY, CDR2 SMNVEV (reference sequence). The ends were cut back, 2 bases at V and 0 bases at J, with 6 bases in the middle. CDR3 loop: CASSLPHSTDTQYF. The CDR3 DNA sequence: TGTGCCAGCAGTTTACCCCATAGCACAGATACGCAGTATTTT.

This clonotype was seen at least ten times. The rearrangement uses TRBV10-3 and TRBJ2-7, with TRBD1 matching 7 bases. Germline V lookup: CDR1 ENHRY, CDR2 SYGVKD. CDR3 length: 14 residues. Losses at the gene ends were 6 bases for V and 2 bases for J; bases not matched to a gene: 7. CDR3 DNA: TGTGCCATCAGCGGCACTGGACAGGCCTACGAGCAGTACGTC. Protein: CAISGTGQAYEQYV.

This clonotype was found many times. V is TRBV6-5 and J is TRBJ1-5; D is possibly TRBD1 (6 bases). Between the trimmed V and J ends, which lost 4 bases and 5 bases, there was a span of 18 bases. Germline V gene data show CDR1 as MNHEY and CDR2 as SVGAGI. The CDR3 sequence is 16 residues long. DNA for the CDR3: TGTGCCAGCAGTTTTATCTGGACAGCTAGGGATCAGCCCCAGCATTTT. Protein sequence: CASSFIWTARDQPQHF.

This clonotype was seen repeatedly, ten times or more. CDR3 nucleotide sequence: TGCAGCGTTGTATCTGGGGGAGGCAATCAGCCCCAGCATTTT. This codes for CSVVSGGGNQPQHF. The J gene is TRBJ1-5, the V gene TRBV29-1; D is possibly TRBD1 (5 bases). This CDR3 has 14 amino acids. Trimming took off 4 bases at V and 2 bases at J, with 12 bases between the two ends. Germline assignment: CDR1 SQVTM and CDR2 ANQGSEA.

This clonotype was detected many times. The V call is TRBV7-6, the J call TRBJ2-1; perhaps TRBD2 as D (5 bases). This CDR3 region has 13 residues. Germline V gives CDR1 SGHVS, CDR2 FNYEAQ. V lost 2 bases and J lost 9, with 11 bases in between. CDR3 sequence reads: CASSLLSRGEQFF. CDR3 DNA: TGTGCCAGCAGCTTACTCAGCCGGGGTGAGCAGTTCTTC.

This clonotype has just a few counts. The chain combines TRBV18 with TRBJ1-3, with 7 bases that match TRBD1. Germline V gives CDR1 KGHSH, CDR2 LQKENI. V dropped 3 bases and J dropped 1; count of bases not matched to a gene: 6. The CDR3 is made up of 16 amino acids. This CDR3 is CASSPETGFSGNTIYF. In DNA form, the CDR3 reads TGTGCCAGCTCACCGGAGACAGGGTTTTCTGGAAACACCATATATTTT.